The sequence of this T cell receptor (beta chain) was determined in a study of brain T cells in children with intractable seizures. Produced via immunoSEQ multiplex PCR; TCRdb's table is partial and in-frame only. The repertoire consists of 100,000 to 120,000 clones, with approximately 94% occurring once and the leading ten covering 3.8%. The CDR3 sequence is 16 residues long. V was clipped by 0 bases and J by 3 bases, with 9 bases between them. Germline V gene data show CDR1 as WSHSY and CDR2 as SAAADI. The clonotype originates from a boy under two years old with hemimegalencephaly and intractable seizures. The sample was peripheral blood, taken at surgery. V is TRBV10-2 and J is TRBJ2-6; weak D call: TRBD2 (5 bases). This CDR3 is CASSESTGSGANVLTF. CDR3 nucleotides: TGCGCCAGCAGTGAGTCGACGGGGAGTGGGGCCAACGTCCTGACTTTC.